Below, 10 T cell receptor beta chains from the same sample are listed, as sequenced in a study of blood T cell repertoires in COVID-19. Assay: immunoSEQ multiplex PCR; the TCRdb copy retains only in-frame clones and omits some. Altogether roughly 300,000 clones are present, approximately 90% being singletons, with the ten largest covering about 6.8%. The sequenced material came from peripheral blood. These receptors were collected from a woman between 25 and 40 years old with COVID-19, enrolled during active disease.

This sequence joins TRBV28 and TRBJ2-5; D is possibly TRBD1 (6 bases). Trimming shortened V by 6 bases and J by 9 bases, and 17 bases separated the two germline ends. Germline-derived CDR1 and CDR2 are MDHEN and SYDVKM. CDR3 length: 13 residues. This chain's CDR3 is CASSRDTVGAQYF. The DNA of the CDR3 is TGTGCCAGCAGCCGGGACACGGTCGGGGCCCAGTACTTC.

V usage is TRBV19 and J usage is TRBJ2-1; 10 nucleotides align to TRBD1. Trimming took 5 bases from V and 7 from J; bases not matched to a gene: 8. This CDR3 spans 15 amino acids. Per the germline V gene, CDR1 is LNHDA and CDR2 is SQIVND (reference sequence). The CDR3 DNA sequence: TGTGCCAGTAGTCACCGGGACAGGGGAGGGAATGAGCAGTTCTTC. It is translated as CASSHRDRGGNEQFF.

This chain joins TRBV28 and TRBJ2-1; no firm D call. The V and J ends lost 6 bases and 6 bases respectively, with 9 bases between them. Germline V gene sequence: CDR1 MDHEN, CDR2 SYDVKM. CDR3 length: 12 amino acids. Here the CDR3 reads CASSQNFNEQFF. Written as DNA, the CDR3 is TGTGCCAGCAGCCAAAATTTCAATGAGCAGTTCTTC.

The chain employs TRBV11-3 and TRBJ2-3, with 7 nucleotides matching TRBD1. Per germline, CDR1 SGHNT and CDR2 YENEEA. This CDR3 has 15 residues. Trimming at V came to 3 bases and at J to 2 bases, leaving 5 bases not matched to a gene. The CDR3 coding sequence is TGTGCCAGCAGCTTGGACAGGTCTTACACAGATACGCAGTATTTT. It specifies CASSLDRSYTDTQYF.

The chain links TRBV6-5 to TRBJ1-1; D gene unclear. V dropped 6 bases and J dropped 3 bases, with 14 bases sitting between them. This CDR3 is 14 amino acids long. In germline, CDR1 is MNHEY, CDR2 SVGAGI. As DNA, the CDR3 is TGTGCCAGCAGCCTATACGACGGGGACACTGAAGCTTTCTTT. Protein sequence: CASSLYDGDTEAFF.

CDR3 sequence: CSVPDRAANEKLFF. The CDR3 DNA reads as TGCAGCGTTCCTGACAGGGCGGCTAATGAAAAACTGTTTTTT. The chain employs TRBV29-1 and TRBJ1-4; 7 nucleotides line up with TRBD1. The CDR3 spans 14 residues. V shed 5 bases, J shed 3 bases, and the junction held 6 bases outside the gene matches. Germline V gives CDR1 SQVTM, CDR2 ANQGSEA.

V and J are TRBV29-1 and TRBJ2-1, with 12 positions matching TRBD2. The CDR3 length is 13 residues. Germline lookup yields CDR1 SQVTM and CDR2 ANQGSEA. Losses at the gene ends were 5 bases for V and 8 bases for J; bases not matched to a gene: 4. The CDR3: CSVTSGRTYEQFF. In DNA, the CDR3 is TGCAGCGTTACTAGCGGGAGGACATATGAGCAGTTCTTC.

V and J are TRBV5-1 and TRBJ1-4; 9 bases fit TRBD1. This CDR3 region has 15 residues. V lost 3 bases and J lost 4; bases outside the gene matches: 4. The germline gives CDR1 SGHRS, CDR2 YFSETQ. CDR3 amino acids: CASSSGTGFNEKLFF. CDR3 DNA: TGCGCCAGCAGCTCCGGGACAGGGTTTAATGAAAAACTGTTTTTT.

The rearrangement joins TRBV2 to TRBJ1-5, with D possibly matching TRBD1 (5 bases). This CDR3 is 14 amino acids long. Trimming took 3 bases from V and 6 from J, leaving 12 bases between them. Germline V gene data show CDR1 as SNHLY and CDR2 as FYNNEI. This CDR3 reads CASSEKGGTQPQHF. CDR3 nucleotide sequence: TGTGCCAGCAGTGAGAAGGGAGGGACTCAGCCCCAGCATTTT. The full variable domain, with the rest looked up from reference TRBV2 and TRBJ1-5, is EPEVTQTPSHQVTQMGQEVILRCVPISNHLYFYWYRQILGQKVEFLVSFYNNEISEKSEIFDDQFSVERPDGSNFTLKIRSTKLEDSAMYFCASSEKGGTQPQHFGDGTRLSIL.

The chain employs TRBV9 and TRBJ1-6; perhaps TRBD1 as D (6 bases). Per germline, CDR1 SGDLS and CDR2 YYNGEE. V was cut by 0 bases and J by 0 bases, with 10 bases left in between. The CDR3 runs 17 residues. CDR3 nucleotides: TGTGCCAGCAGCGTAGAGAGGGGGAGCTCCTATAATTCACCCCTCCACTTT. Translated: CASSVERGSSYNSPLHF.